This T cell receptor beta chain was identified in a study of patients and donors after allogeneic stem cell transplantation. One entry per CDR3 protein, called by TCRdb with MiXCR from the RT-PCR reads. The sample carries about 2,900 distinct CDR3 sequences, approximately 5.4% recorded once. Within the sample, this clonotype is medium-sized. The germline V gene has CDR1 WSHSY and CDR2 SAAADI. The CDR3 totals 12 residues. V gave up 6 bases and J gave up 10 bases, with 13 bases separating them. The sequenced material came from blood, either unsorted or a sorted T cell fraction (not recorded which). V and J are TRBV10-2 and TRBJ2-1; unclear D gene. This TCR came from a human donor who was either an allogeneic HSCT recipient or a stem cell or donor lymphocyte infusion donor (not recorded which). It is not recorded whose cells these are; they may come from a transplant donor. The CDR3 is CASSSPDREQFF. The CDR3 nucleotides are TGCGCCAGCAGCTCCCCGGATCGGGAGCAGTTCTTC.